This entry lists 8 T cell receptor beta chains sequenced from one sample in a study of blood T cell repertoires in COVID-19. Assay used: immunoSEQ multiplex PCR; TCRdb lists only in-frame clones, some missing. The data show approximately 250,000 clones, more than 75% seen once. Source material: PBMCs or T cells enriched from blood (not recorded which). These receptors originate from a woman aged 60-75 years in a cohort exposed to, infected with or recovered from COVID-19 (not recorded which).

V gene TRBV5-4 combines with J gene TRBJ2-3; 9 nucleotides align to TRBD1. J was trimmed by 3 bases and V by 1 base; bases with no gene match: 3. Germline V CDR1 and CDR2: SGHNT, YYREEE (reference sequence). The CDR3 loop spans 15 amino acids. The CDR3 loop is CASSLWDRETDTQYF. The DNA for the CDR3 is TGTGCCAGCAGCTTGTGGGACAGGGAGACAGATACGCAGTATTTT.

The sample holds one count of this clone. The J gene is TRBJ2-7, the V gene TRBV7-9, with 7 bases lining up with TRBD1. Losses at the gene ends were 2 bases for V and 2 bases for J; bases not matched to a gene: 0. Germline V CDR1 and CDR2: SEHNR, FQNEAQ (reference sequence). The CDR3 runs 13 residues. The CDR3 protein is CASSLQGAYEQYF. In DNA, the CDR3 is TGTGCCAGCAGCTTACAGGGGGCCTACGAGCAGTACTTC.

The chain links TRBV3-1 (or the pseudogene TRBV3-2) to TRBJ2-1; the D gene is possibly TRBD2 (6 bases). The CDR3 contains 15 residues. Trimming shortened V by 5 bases and J by 0 bases, and 11 bases separated the two germline ends. Per germline, CDR1 LGHDT and CDR2 YNNKEL (reference sequence). The CDR3 DNA is TGTGCCAGCAGCGTAGCGGCTAGCTCCTACAATGAGCAGTTCTTC. As protein: CASSVAASSYNEQFF.

The rearrangement links TRBV27 to TRBJ2-7; 11 bases fit TRBD2. The J segment lost 4 bases and the V segment lost 6 bases, leaving 8 bases of the junction unmatched. This CDR3 spans 15 amino acids. Germline V gives CDR1 MNHEY, CDR2 SMNVEV (reference sequence). CDR3 bases: TGTGCCAGCAGGGGACCGACTAGCGGGATTTACGAGCAGTACTTC. Its translation is CASRGPTSGIYEQYF.

The J gene is TRBJ2-3, the V gene TRBV18, with 9 bases matching TRBD1. Germline lookup yields CDR1 KGHSH and CDR2 LQKENI. The V segment lost 5 bases and the J segment 4 bases; nucleotides outside the gene matches: 10. This CDR3 is built from 16 residues. The CDR3 DNA sequence: TGTGCCAGCTCAGCCGATCCGGGACAGGGCGCAGATACGCAGTATTTT. Protein sequence: CASSADPGQGADTQYF.

This chain uses TRBV19 with TRBJ1-4; 7 positions agree with TRBD1. This CDR3 comprises 16 residues. CDR1 is LNHDA and CDR2 is SQIVND in the germline V gene (reference sequence). V was pared by 5 bases and J by 0 bases, with 6 bases of the junction left unmatched. CDR3 region: CASSQAGTATNEKLFF. For the CDR3, the DNA is TGTGCCAGTAGTCAAGCCGGGACAGCAACTAATGAAAAACTGTTTTTT.

This sequence joins TRBV3-1 (or the pseudogene TRBV3-2) and TRBJ1-4; TRBD1 might be the D (6 bases). The V gene lost 4 bases and the J gene lost 10 bases, with 16 bases spanning the gap. The CDR3 contains 14 residues. Germline assignment: CDR1 LGHDT and CDR2 YNNKEL (reference sequence). The CDR3: CASSLAGGAAKLFF. The CDR3 DNA reads as TGTGCCAGCAGCCTCGCGGGGGGCGCAGCAAAACTGTTTTTT.

This chain links TRBV29-1 with TRBJ2-3; 8 nucleotides line up with TRBD1. With V trimmed by 6 bases and J by 5 bases, 10 bases remained unmatched. CDR1 and CDR2 (germline): SQVTM, ANQGSEA. The CDR3 runs 14 residues. The CDR3 DNA reads TGCAGCGTGGACCCGACAGGGGTTCTAGATACGCAGTATTTT. Translated, it gives CSVDPTGVLDTQYF.